The 19 T cell receptor beta chains in this list originate from one sample, sequenced in a study of cytomegalovirus exposure and HLA in healthy donors. The PCR contained 60 Vbeta and 13 Jbeta primers. Method: immunoSEQ multiplex PCR; TCRdb's copy keeps in-frame clones and lacks some. The sample contains roughly 170,000 clones, roughly 84% of which appear only once. Sequences were obtained from PBMCs. These receptors all come from a man aged 25-45 years in good health and CMV-seronegative.

The V call is TRBV6-6, the J call TRBJ1-4; D unresolved. This CDR3 contains 13 residues. Germline CDR1 is MNHNY and CDR2 is SVGAGI (reference sequence). V was trimmed by 4 bases and J by 6 bases, leaving 9 bases between them. CDR3: CASSWAGYEKLFF. In nucleotides, the CDR3 is TGTGCCAGCAGTTGGGCGGGTTATGAAAAACTGTTTTTT.

This clone has just one count. The V call is TRBV4-1, the J call TRBJ2-1; D perhaps matches TRBD1 (6 bases). The germline V and J ends were trimmed by 0 bases and 4 bases, with 10 bases remaining between them. Germline CDR1 reads MGHRA; CDR2 reads YSYEKL. The length of the CDR3 is 15 residues. The CDR3 nucleotides read TGCGCCAGCAGCCAAGAGTTAGGACAGTACAATGAGCAGTTCTTC. This gives the protein CASSQELGQYNEQFF.

The chain joins TRBV6-5 to TRBJ2-7; TRBD1 aligns across 8 bases. CDR1 and CDR2 (germline): MNHEY, SVGAGI. Trimming at V came to 2 bases and at J to 4 bases, leaving 4 bases not matched to a gene. This CDR3 is 14 amino acids long. The CDR3 region is CASSYRGQDYEQYF. CDR3 in DNA: TGTGCCAGCAGTTACCGGGGACAGGATTACGAGCAGTACTTC.

The V gene is TRBV6-4, the J gene TRBJ2-7, with D perhaps matching TRBD1 (5 bases). The germline V gene encodes CDR1 MRHNA and CDR2 SNTAGT. Trimming took 7 bases from V and 6 from J, leaving 25 bases between them. CDR3 length equals 16 residues. The CDR3 region is CASKAQPIRGFSEQYF. Written as DNA, the CDR3 is TGTGCCAGCAAGGCACAGCCAATTAGGGGTTTTTCCGAGCAGTACTTC.

This chain joins TRBV6-5 and TRBJ2-5, with 7 bases identical to TRBD2. V lost 6 bases and J lost 5; bases outside the gene matches: 9. The CDR3 spans 14 residues. The V gene's germline CDR1 is MNHEY and CDR2 SVGAGI. CDR3 loop: CASRTPGGRETQYF. CDR3 coding DNA: TGTGCCAGCAGGACGCCGGGGGGTAGGGAGACCCAGTACTTC.

The chain employs TRBV6-5 and TRBJ2-5, with TRBD1 as a possible D gene (5 bases). V shed 2 bases and J shed 4 bases, with 11 bases lying between them. Germline lookup yields CDR1 MNHEY and CDR2 SVGAGI. The CDR3 extends over 14 amino acids. The CDR3 is CASSYGAGSETQYF. The CDR3 nucleotides read TGTGCCAGCAGTTACGGGGCAGGGTCAGAGACCCAGTACTTC.

This rearrangement joins TRBV25-1 to TRBJ2-1, with unresolved D. Germline V gene data show CDR1 as MGHDK and CDR2 as SYGVNS. V dropped 1 base and J dropped 7 bases, with 5 bases sitting between them. The CDR3 loop spans 12 amino acids. CDR3 in amino acids: CASSESQNEQFF. For the CDR3, the DNA is TGTGCCAGCAGTGAATCTCAGAATGAGCAGTTCTTC. Variable domain in full (rest from reference TRBV25-1 and TRBJ2-1): EADIYQTPRYLVIGTGKKITLECSQTMGHDKMYWYQQDPGMELHLIHYSYGVNSTEKGDLSSESTVSRIRTEHFPLTLESARPSHTSQYLCASSESQNEQFFGPGTRLTVL.

V usage is TRBV10-1 and J usage is TRBJ2-5, with 7 bases identical to TRBD2. Germline lookup yields CDR1 WNHNN and CDR2 SYGVQD (reference sequence). CDR3 size: 13 residues. J gave up 2 bases and V 3 bases, and 0 bases lay outside the gene matches. Here the CDR3 DNA reads TGCGCCAGCAGTGAAGCGGGACAAGAGACCCAGTACTTC. Translation gives CASSEAGQETQYF.

The V gene is TRBV7-9, the J gene TRBJ2-3; no clear D. Germline V gene lookup returns CDR1 SEHNR and CDR2 FQNEAQ (reference sequence). The CDR3 spans 16 residues. V lost 1 base and J 2 bases, leaving 13 bases between the germline ends. The CDR3 region is CASSLDSPEITDTQYF. CDR3 coding DNA: TGTGCCAGCAGCTTAGATAGCCCGGAAATCACAGATACGCAGTATTTT.

Only a few counts were recorded for this clone. The J gene is TRBJ2-1, the V gene TRBV7-3; the D gene is possibly TRBD1 (5 bases). Looked up from germline, CDR1 is SGHTA and CDR2 is FQGTGA. Trimming cost V 5 bases and J 9 bases, with 20 bases left between them. The CDR3 spans 15 residues. CDR3 nucleotides: TGTGCCAGCAGCCCGGAGTGGCGGCCGACAGCTGAGCAGTTCTTC. Its protein is CASSPEWRPTAEQFF.

This chain connects TRBV7-2 to TRBJ2-1; 9 nucleotides agree with TRBD2. V lost 3 bases to trimming and J lost 9 bases; unmatched junction nucleotides: 9. This CDR3 comprises 15 residues. CDR1 and CDR2 (germline): SGHTA, FQGNSA. CDR3 nucleotides: TGTGCCAGCAGCTTCCTAGCGGGATTAGTGGGTGAGCAGTTCTTC. Translated: CASSFLAGLVGEQFF.

The chain couples TRBV7-3 to TRBJ2-1; 12 nucleotides agree with TRBD2. The CDR3 runs to 15 residues. V lost 6 bases, J lost 9 bases, and 9 bases stayed unmatched. CDR1 and CDR2 from the germline V gene are SGHTA and FQGTGA. CDR3 sequence: CASSPLAGGPGEQFF. DNA for the CDR3: TGTGCCAGCAGTCCTCTAGCGGGAGGGCCAGGTGAGCAGTTCTTC.

The chain recombines TRBV6-1 with TRBJ2-5; maybe TRBD2 (5 bases). The germline CDR1 and CDR2 sequences are MNHNS and SASEGT. The CDR3 runs 16 residues. With 2 bases removed from V and 7 bases from J, the gap between germline ends came to 20 bases. The CDR3 spells CASSEHTWSGSGTQYF. The CDR3 DNA follows: TGTGCCAGCAGTGAACATACCTGGAGCGGCAGCGGGACCCAGTACTTC.

The chain employs TRBV5-1 and TRBJ2-2, with 9 bases matching TRBD1. J was trimmed by 7 bases and V by 2 bases; bases with no gene match: 9. The CDR3 sequence is 16 residues long. Germline loops: CDR1 SGHRS, CDR2 YFSETQ. CDR3 nucleotide sequence: TGCGCCAGCAGCTTACAGGGGGCCCGCTATCACGGGGAGCTGTTTTTT. Protein: CASSLQGARYHGELFF.

The gene calls are TRBV11-2 and TRBJ1-4; D ambiguous. The germline gives CDR1 SGHAT, CDR2 FQNNGV. The V and J ends lost 6 bases and 5 bases respectively, with 16 bases between them. This CDR3 contains 15 residues. The CDR3 sequence is CASSGTRGRNEKLFF. Here the CDR3 DNA reads TGTGCCAGCAGTGGAACCCGAGGGCGGAATGAAAAACTGTTTTTT.

The chain couples TRBV5-1 to TRBJ2-3; 14 nucleotides agree with TRBD2. Germline CDR1 is SGHRS and CDR2 is YFSETQ. Losses at the gene ends were 4 bases for V and 4 bases for J; bases not matched to a gene: 5. The CDR3 has 16 residues. CDR3 sequence (DNA): TGCGCCAGCAGCGTAGGGACTAGCGGGGGCTCAGATACGCAGTATTTT. Translation gives CASSVGTSGGSDTQYF. Combining the CDR3 with reference TRBV5-1 and TRBJ2-3 gives the whole variable domain KAGVTQTPRYLIKTRGQQVTLSCSPISGHRSVSWYQQTPGQGLQFLFEYFSETQRNKGNFPGRFSGRQFSNSRSEMNVSTLELGDSALYLCASSVGTSGGSDTQYFGPGTRLTVL.

The V and J genes are TRBV11-2 and TRBJ2-1; no firm D call. The germline V gene encodes CDR1 SGHAT and CDR2 FQNNGV. The CDR3 totals 14 residues. Trimming shortened V by 6 bases and J by 0 bases, and 9 bases separated the two germline ends. CDR3 region: CASRRKVSYNEQFF. CDR3 DNA sequence: TGTGCCAGCAGGCGGAAGGTCTCCTACAATGAGCAGTTCTTC.

The V call is TRBV7-6, the J call TRBJ2-7; perhaps TRBD2 as D (7 bases). V lost 0 bases and J 2 bases, leaving 11 bases between the germline ends. The germline CDR1 and CDR2 sequences are SGHVS and FNYEAQ. The CDR3 is made up of 15 amino acids. The CDR3 sequence is CASSLAGGPAYEQYF. The CDR3 coding sequence is TGTGCCAGCAGCTTAGCGGGGGGGCCCGCCTACGAGCAGTACTTC.

This clone appeared a single time. An end of the junction differs from the germline gene, which may be a read error. This rearrangement joins TRBV7-7 to TRBJ2-5; 8 bases fit TRBD2. The germline gives CDR1 SSHAT, CDR2 FNYEAQ (reference sequence). CDR3 length equals 16 residues. The CDR3 region is CASSLASLAGIETQYF. As DNA, the CDR3 is TGTGCTAGCAGCTTAGCGTCTCTAGCGGGTATCGAGACCCAGTACTTC.